These 12 T cell receptor beta chains were sequenced from one sample in a study of cytomegalovirus exposure and HLA in healthy donors. The PCR used 60 Vbeta and 13 Jbeta primers. The repertoire was sequenced with immunoSEQ multiplex PCR; TCRdb's copy has only in-frame clones and lacks some. Among 140,000 to 150,000 clones listed, roughly 80% were seen once. The sample comprised PBMCs. The source is a woman aged 40 to 50 in good health and CMV-seropositive.

The V and J genes are TRBV4-3 and TRBJ2-3, with a possible D match to TRBD1 (5 bases). Germline CDR1 is LGHNA and CDR2 is YSLEER. The CDR3 covers 14 residues. V lost 0 bases and J lost 2, with 6 bases in between. CDR3: CASSQEGATDTQYF. CDR3 bases: TGCGCCAGCAGCCAAGAAGGGGCCACAGATACGCAGTATTTT.

V and J are TRBV15 and TRBJ2-1; TRBD2 matches at 7 bases. The V gene end was trimmed by 2 bases and the J gene end by 9 bases; junction bases not matched to a gene: 22. CDR3 size: 19 residues. Germline CDR1 LNHNV, CDR2 YYDKDF (reference sequence). CDR3 nucleotides: TGTGCCACCAGCAGACGCAGACTTCGACTAGCTCGTTGGGAGAGTGAGCAGTTCTTC. Protein product: CATSRRRLRLARWESEQFF.

The V call is TRBV6-1, the J call TRBJ2-2; 9 nucleotides align to TRBD2. Germline loops: CDR1 MNHNS, CDR2 SASEGT. The V gene end was trimmed by 4 bases and the J gene end by 6 bases; junction bases not matched to a gene: 3. This CDR3 has 14 residues. CDR3 loop: CASSGTSAAGELFF. The CDR3 nucleotides read TGTGCCAGCAGTGGGACTAGCGCGGCCGGGGAGCTGTTTTTT.

The rearrangement uses TRBV9 and TRBJ2-7; 10 nucleotides agree with TRBD2. The CDR3 sequence is 14 residues long. Germline assignment: CDR1 SGDLS and CDR2 YYNGEE. With 3 bases clipped from V and 4 bases from J, the junction kept 4 bases outside the gene matches. Written as DNA, the CDR3 is TGTGCCAGCAGCGAATCACTAGCGGGGTACGAGCAGTACTTC. Amino acids: CASSESLAGYEQYF.

This clone has just a few counts. The chain employs TRBV5-5 and TRBJ2-7, with 10 bases fitting TRBD2. CDR1 and CDR2 from the germline V gene are SGHKS and YYEKEE (reference sequence). The length of the CDR3 is 14 residues. Unmatched junction bases numbered 6, after V lost 6 bases and J lost 3 bases. The CDR3: CASTLAGVGYEQYF. In DNA form, the CDR3 reads TGTGCCAGCACCCTAGCGGGAGTCGGCTACGAGCAGTACTTC.

The chain joins TRBV6-5 to TRBJ1-2; 8 bases are a match to TRBD1. The CDR3 spans 13 residues. Germline V CDR1 and CDR2: MNHEY, SVGAGI. J was trimmed by 6 bases and V by 4 bases; bases with no gene match: 4. CDR3 loop: CASSWGQANGYTF. The CDR3 coding sequence is TGTGCCAGCAGTTGGGGACAGGCAAATGGCTACACCTTC.

The chain uses TRBV11-1 and TRBJ2-3; tentative D call: TRBD1 (6 bases). Trimming removed 5 bases at V and 3 bases at J, with 18 bases between. In germline, CDR1 is SGHAT, CDR2 FQDESV (reference sequence). This CDR3 is built from 16 residues. The CDR3 loop reads CASSLWQGWKTDTQYF. CDR3 nucleotide sequence: TGTGCCAGCAGCCTCTGGCAGGGGTGGAAAACAGATACGCAGTATTTT.

The chain is built from TRBV28 and TRBJ1-2; no reliable D call. The germline V gene encodes CDR1 MDHEN and CDR2 SYDVKM. The CDR3 runs 12 residues. V was cut by 6 bases and J by 8 bases, with 13 bases left in between. CDR3 sequence: CASSSWGAGYTF. In DNA form, the CDR3 reads TGTGCCAGCAGCTCCTGGGGAGCCGGCTACACCTTC.

The genes are TRBV18 and TRBJ2-2, with D maybe TRBD2 (6 bases). The CDR3 runs to 17 residues. V lost 0 bases to trimming and J lost 5 bases, with 16 bases between them. CDR1 is KGHSH and CDR2 is LQKENI in the germline V gene. CDR3 nucleotide sequence: TGTGCCAGCTCACCACCCCGGGGGACGGGAGTGACCGGGGAGCTGTTTTTT. Its protein is CASSPPRGTGVTGELFF. The complete variable domain, with remaining parts taken from reference TRBV18 and TRBJ2-2, reads NAGVMQNPRHLVRRRGQEARLRCSPMKGHSHVYWYRQLPEEGLKFMVYLQKENIIDESGMPKERFSAEFPKEGPSILRIQQVVRGDSAAYFCASSPPRGTGVTGELFFGEGSRLTVL.

Here the CDR3 reads CASNGGFSYNEQFF. As DNA, the CDR3 is TGTGCCAGCAACGGGGGGTTCTCCTACAATGAGCAGTTCTTC. This chain links TRBV9 with TRBJ2-1, with 7 bases matching TRBD2. The CDR3 runs 14 residues. J gave up 0 bases and V 6 bases, and 3 bases lay outside the gene matches. Germline CDR1 reads SGDLS; CDR2 reads YYNGEE. Full variable domain (remainder filled in from reference TRBV9 and TRBJ2-1): DSGVTQTPKHLITATGQRVTLRCSPRSGDLSVYWYQQSLDQGLQFLIQYYNGEERAKGNILERFSAQQFPDLHSELNLSSLELGDSALYFCASNGGFSYNEQFFGPGTRLTVL.

The V call is TRBV18, the J call TRBJ2-1; no reliable D call. The V gene's germline CDR1 is KGHSH and CDR2 LQKENI. Trimming left V 2 bases short and J 4 bases short, with 12 bases between. This CDR3 has 15 amino acids. Here the CDR3 DNA reads TGTGCCAGCTCACCATTCCAGGTGTTATACAATGAGCAGTTCTTC. Its protein is CASSPFQVLYNEQFF.

J is TRBJ1-1 and V is TRBV29-1; 9 nucleotides align to TRBD1. Germline CDR1 is SQVTM and CDR2 is ANQGSEA. V shed 7 bases and J 5 bases; nucleotides not matched to a gene: 8. This CDR3 contains 13 residues. This CDR3 reads CSAKQGAPTEAFF. As DNA, the CDR3 is TGCAGCGCTAAACAGGGGGCGCCGACTGAAGCTTTCTTT.